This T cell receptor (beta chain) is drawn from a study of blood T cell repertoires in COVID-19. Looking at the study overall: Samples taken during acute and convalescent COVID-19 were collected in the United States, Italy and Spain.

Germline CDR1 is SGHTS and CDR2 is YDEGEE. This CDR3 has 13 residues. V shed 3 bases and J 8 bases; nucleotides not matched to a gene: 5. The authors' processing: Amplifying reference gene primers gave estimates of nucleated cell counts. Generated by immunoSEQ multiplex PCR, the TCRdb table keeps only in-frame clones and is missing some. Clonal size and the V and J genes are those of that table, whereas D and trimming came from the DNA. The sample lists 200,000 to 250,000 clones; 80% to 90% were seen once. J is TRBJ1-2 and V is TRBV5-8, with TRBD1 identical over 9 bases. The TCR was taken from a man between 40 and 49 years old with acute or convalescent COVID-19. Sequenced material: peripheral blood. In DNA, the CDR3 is TGTGCCAGCAGCTCCGGACAGGGGAGAGGCTACACCTTC. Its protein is CASSSGQGRGYTF.